This TCR beta chain was identified during a study of blood T cell repertoires in COVID-19. Across the study: Donors in the United States, Italy and Spain gave samples during acute or convalescent COVID-19.

Original handling: Reference gene primer amplification in the assay estimated nucleated cell counts. The data were produced by immunoSEQ multiplex PCR, yet TCRdb's version contains in-frame clones alone and is incomplete. V, J and clone size were drawn from that table, and D and trimming were deduced from the DNA. Of around 63,000 clones in the sample, 70% to 80% were seen once. The germline V gene encodes CDR1 LNHNV and CDR2 YYDKDF (reference sequence). The CDR3 totals 15 residues. V was trimmed by 1 base and J by 6 bases, leaving 13 bases between them. This receptor was identified in a human donor in a cohort sampled during active COVID-19. The chain is built from TRBV15 and TRBJ2-1; maybe TRBD1 (5 bases). Sequencing was carried out using peripheral blood. The CDR3 region is CATSRVRGAFNEQFF. In DNA form, the CDR3 reads TGTGCCACCAGCAGAGTAAGGGGCGCATTCAATGAGCAGTTCTTC.